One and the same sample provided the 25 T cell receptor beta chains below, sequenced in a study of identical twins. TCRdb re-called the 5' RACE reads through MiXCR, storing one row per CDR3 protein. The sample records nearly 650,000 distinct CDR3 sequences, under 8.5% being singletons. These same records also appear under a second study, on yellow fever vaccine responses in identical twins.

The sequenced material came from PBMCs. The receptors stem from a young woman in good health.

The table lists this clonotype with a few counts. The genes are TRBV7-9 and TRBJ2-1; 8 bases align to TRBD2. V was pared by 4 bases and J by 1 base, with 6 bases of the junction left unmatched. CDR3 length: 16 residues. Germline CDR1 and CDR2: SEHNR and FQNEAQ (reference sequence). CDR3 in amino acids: CASSSSLAGSYNEQFF. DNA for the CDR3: TGTGCCAGCAGCTCCTCTTTAGCGGGATCCTACAATGAGCAGTTCTTC.

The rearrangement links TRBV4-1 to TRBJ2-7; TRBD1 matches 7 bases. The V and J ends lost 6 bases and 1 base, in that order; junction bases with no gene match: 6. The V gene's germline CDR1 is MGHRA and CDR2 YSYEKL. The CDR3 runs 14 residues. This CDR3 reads CASSIVRGSYEQYF. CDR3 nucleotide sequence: TGCGCCAGCAGTATAGTCAGGGGGTCCTACGAGCAGTACTTC.

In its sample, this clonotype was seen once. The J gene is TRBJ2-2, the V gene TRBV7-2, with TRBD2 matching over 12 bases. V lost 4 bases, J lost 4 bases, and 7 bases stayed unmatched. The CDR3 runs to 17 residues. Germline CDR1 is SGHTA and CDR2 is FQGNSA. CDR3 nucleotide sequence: TGTGCCAGCAGCTCGGGACTAGCGGGCACCGGCACCGGGGAGCTGTTTTTT. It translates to CASSSGLAGTGTGELFF.

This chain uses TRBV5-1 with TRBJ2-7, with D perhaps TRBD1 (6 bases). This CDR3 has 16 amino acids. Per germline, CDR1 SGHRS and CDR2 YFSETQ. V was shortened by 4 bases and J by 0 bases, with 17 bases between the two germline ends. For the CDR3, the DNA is TGCGCCAGCAGCCTGCCGTCCAAGACAGGCTCCTACGAGCAGTACTTC. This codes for CASSLPSKTGSYEQYF.

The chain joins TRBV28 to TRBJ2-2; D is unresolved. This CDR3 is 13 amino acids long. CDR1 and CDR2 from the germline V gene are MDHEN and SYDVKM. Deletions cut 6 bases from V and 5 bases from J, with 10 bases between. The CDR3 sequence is CASRNPGTGELFF. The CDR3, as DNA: TGTGCCAGCAGAAACCCTGGTACCGGGGAGCTGTTTTTT.

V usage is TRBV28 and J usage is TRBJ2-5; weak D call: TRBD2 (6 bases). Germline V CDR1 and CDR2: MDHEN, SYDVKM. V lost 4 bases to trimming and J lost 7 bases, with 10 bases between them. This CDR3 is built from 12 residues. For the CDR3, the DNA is TGTGCCAGCAGTTCAATCGGGGGGACCCAGTACTTC. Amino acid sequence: CASSSIGGTQYF.

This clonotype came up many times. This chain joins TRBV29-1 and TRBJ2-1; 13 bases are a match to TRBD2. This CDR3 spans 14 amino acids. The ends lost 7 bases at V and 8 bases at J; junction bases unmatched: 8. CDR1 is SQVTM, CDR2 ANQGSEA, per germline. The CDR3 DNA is TGCAGCGCGGAGGGACTAGCGGGATCCTATGAGCAGTTCTTC. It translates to CSAEGLAGSYEQFF.

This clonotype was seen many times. The DNA of the CDR3 is TGTGCCAGCAGTTTAGACACTGAAGCTTTCTTT. Translation gives CASSLDTEAFF. The chain couples TRBV12-3 or TRBV12-4 to TRBJ1-1; no clear D gene. The CDR3 is made up of 11 amino acids. Trimming left V 1 base short and J 3 bases short, with 0 bases between.

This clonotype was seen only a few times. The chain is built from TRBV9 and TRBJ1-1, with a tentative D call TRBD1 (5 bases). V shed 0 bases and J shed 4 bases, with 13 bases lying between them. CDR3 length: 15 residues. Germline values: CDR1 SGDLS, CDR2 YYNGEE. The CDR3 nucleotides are TGTGCCAGCAGCGTAGATTGGGACGGGCGCACTGAAGCTTTCTTT. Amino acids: CASSVDWDGRTEAFF.

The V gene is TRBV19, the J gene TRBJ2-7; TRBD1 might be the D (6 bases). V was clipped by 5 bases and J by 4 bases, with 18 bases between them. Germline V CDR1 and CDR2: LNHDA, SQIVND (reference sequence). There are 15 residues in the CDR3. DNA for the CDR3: TGTGCCAGTAGTTCAGGGGAAGAGAGGACTTACGAGCAGTACTTC. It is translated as CASSSGEERTYEQYF.

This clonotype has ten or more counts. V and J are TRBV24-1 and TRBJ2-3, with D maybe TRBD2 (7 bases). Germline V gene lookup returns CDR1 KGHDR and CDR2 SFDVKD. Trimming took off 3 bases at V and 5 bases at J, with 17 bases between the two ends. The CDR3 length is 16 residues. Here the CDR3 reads CATSDRSGTLGDTQYF. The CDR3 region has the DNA TGTGCCACCAGTGATCGGAGCGGGACATTGGGAGATACGCAGTATTTT.

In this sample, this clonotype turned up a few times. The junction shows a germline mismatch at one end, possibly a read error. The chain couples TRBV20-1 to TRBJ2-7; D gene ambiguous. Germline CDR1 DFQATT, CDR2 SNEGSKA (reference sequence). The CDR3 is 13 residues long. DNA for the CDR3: TGCAGTGCGAGAGAGCTGAGCTCCTACGAGCAGTACTTC. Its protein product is CSARELSSYEQYF.

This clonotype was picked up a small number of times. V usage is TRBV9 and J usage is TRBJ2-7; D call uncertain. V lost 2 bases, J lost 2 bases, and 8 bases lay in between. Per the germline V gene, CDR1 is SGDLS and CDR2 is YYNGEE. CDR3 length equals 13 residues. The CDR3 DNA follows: TGTGCCAGCAGCGTCGGGCACACCTACGAGCAGTACTTC. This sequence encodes CASSVGHTYEQYF.

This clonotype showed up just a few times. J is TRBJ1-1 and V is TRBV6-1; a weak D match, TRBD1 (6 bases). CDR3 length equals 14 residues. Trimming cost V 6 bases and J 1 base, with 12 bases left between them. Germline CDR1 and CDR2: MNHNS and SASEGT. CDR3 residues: CASRARTANTEAFF. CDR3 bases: TGTGCCAGCAGAGCCAGGACAGCGAACACTGAAGCTTTCTTT.

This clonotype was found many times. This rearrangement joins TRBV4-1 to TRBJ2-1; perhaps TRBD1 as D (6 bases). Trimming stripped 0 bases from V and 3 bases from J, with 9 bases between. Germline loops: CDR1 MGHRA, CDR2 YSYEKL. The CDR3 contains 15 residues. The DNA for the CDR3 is TGCGCCAGCAGCCAAGATTGGACAGACTACAATGAGCAGTTCTTC. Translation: CASSQDWTDYNEQFF.

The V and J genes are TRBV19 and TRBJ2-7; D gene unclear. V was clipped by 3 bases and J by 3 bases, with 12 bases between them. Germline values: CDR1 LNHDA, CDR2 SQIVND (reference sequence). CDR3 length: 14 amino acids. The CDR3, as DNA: TGTGCCAGTAGTATCGCGGCGGTGGACTACGAGCAGTACTTC. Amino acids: CASSIAAVDYEQYF.

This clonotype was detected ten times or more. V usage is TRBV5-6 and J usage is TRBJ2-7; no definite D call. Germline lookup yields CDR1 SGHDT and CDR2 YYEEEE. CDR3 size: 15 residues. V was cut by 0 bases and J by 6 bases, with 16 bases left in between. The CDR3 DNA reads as TGTGCCAGCAGCTTGGACGTATCACACTCGGGCGAGCAGTACTTC. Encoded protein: CASSLDVSHSGEQYF.

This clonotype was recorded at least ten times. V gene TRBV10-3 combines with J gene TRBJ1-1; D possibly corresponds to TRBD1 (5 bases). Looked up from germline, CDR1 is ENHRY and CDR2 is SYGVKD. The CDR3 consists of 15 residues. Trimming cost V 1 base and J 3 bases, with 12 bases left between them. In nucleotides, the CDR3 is TGTGCCATCAGTGAGTATAGGGGCAGGGACACTGAAGCTTTCTTT. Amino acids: CAISEYRGRDTEAFF.

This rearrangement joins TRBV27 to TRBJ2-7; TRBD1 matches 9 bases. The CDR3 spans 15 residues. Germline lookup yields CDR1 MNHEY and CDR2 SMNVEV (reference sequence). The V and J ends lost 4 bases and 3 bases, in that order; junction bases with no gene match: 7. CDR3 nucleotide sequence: TGTGCCAGCAGTTCTACAGGGGGCTGGTTCTACGAGCAGTACTTC. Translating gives CASSSTGGWFYEQYF.

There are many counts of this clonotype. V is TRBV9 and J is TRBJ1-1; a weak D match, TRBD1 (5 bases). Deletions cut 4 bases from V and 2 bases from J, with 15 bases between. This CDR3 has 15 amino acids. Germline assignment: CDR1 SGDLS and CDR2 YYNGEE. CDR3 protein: CASSLRDGKNTEAFF. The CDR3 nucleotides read TGTGCCAGCAGCCTCCGGGACGGGAAAAACACTGAAGCTTTCTTT. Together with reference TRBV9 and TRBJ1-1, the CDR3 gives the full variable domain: DSGVTQTPKHLITATGQRVTLRCSPRSGDLSVYWYQQSLDQGLQFLIQYYNGEERAKGNILERFSAQQFPDLHSELNLSSLELGDSALYFCASSLRDGKNTEAFFGQGTRLTVV.

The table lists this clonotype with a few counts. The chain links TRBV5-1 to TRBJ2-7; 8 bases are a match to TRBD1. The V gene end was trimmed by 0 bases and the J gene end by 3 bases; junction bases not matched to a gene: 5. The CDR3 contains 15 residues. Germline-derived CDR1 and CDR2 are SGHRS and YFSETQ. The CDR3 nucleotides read TGCGCCAGCAGCTTGGGGCAGGGGGCTGTCTACGAGCAGTACTTC. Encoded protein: CASSLGQGAVYEQYF.

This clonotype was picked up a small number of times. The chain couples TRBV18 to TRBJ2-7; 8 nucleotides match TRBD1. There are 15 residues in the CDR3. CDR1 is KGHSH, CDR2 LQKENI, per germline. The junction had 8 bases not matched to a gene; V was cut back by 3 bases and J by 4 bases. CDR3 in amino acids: CASSPIPGTGYEQYF. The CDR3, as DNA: TGTGCCAGCTCACCTATTCCCGGGACAGGTTACGAGCAGTACTTC.

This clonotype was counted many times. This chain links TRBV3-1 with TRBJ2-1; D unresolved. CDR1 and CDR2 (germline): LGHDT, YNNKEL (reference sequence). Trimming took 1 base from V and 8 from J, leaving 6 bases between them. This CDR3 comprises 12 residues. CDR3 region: CASSQGFYEQFF. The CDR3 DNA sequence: TGTGCCAGCAGCCAAGGTTTCTATGAGCAGTTCTTC.

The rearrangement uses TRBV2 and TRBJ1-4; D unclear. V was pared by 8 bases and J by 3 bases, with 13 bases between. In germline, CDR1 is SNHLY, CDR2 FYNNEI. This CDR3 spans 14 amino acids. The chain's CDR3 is CASGQAAANEKLFF. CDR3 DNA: TGTGCCAGCGGGCAGGCTGCAGCTAATGAAAAACTGTTTTTT.

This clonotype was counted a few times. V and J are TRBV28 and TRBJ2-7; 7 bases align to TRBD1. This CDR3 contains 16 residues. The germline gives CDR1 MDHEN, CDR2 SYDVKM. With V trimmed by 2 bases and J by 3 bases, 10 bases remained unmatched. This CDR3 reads CASSLGGQTSYYEQYV. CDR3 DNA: TGTGCCAGCAGTTTAGGGGGACAGACCTCTTACTACGAGCAGTACGTC.